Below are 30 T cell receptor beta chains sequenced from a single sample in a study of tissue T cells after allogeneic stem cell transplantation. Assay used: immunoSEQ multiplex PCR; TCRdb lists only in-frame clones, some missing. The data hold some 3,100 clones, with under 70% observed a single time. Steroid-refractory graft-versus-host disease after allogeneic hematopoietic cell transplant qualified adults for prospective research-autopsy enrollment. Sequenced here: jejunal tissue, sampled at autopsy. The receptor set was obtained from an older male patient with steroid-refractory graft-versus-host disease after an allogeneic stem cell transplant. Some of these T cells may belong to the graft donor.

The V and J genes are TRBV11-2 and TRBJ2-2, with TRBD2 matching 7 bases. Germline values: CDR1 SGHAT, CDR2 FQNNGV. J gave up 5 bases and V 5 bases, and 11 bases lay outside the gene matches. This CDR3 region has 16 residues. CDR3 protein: CASSPFPGGGTGELFF. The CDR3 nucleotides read TGTGCCAGCAGCCCGTTCCCTGGGGGAGGGACCGGGGAGCTGTTTTTT.

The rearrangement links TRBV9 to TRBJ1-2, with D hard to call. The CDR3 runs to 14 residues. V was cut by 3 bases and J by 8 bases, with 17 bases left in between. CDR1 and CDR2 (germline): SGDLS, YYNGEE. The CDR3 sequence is CASSASVVIGGYTF. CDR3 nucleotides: TGTGCCAGCAGCGCGTCTGTGGTTATAGGGGGCTACACCTTC.

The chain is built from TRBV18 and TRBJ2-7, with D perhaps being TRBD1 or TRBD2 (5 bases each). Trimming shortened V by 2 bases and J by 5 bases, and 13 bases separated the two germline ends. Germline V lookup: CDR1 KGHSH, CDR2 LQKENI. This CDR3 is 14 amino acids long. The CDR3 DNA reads TGTGCCAGCTCACCAGCCGGGACGGCAAACGAGCAGTACTTC. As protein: CASSPAGTANEQYF.

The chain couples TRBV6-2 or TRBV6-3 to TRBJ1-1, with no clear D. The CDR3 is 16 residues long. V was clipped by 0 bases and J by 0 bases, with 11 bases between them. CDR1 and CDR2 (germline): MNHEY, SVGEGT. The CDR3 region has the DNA TGTGCCAGCAGTTACTCGAATGGTGTATTGAACACTGAAGCTTTCTTT. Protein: CASSYSNGVLNTEAFF.

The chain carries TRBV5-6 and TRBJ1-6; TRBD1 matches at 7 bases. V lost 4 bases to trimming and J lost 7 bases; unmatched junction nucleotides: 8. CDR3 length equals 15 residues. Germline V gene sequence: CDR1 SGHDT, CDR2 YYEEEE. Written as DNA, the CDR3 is TGTGCCAGCAGCCCACAGGGGCGAACGAATTCACCCCTCCACTTT. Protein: CASSPQGRTNSPLHF.

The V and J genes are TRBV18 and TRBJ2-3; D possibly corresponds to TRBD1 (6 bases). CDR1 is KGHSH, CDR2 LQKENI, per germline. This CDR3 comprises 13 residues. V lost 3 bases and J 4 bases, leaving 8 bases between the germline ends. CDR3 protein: CASSPPGADTQYF. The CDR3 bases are TGTGCCAGCTCACCCCCAGGGGCAGATACGCAGTATTTT.

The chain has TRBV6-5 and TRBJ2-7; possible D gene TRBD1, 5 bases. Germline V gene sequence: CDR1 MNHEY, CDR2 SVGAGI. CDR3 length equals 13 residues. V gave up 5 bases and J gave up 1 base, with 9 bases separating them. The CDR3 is CASSPRDSYEQYF. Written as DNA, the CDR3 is TGTGCCAGCAGTCCCAGGGATTCCTACGAGCAGTACTTC.

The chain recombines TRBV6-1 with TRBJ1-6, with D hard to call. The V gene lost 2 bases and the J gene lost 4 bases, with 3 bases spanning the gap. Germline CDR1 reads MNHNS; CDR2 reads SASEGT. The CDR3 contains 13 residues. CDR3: CASSESYNSPLHF. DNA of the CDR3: TGTGCCAGCAGTGAAAGTTATAATTCACCCCTCCACTTT.

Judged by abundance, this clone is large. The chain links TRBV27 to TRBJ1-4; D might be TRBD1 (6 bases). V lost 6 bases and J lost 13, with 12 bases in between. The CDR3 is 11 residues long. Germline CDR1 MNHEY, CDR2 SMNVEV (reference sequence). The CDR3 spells CASRSQGLLFF. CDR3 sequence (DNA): TGTGCCAGCAGATCCCAGGGGTTACTGTTTTTT.

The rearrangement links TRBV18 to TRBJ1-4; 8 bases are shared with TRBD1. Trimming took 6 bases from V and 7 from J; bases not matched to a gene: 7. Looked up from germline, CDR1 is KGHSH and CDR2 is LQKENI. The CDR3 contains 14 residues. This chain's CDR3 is CASSPGGRSEKLFF. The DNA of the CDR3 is TGTGCCAGCTCCCCAGGGGGCAGGTCTGAAAAACTGTTTTTT.

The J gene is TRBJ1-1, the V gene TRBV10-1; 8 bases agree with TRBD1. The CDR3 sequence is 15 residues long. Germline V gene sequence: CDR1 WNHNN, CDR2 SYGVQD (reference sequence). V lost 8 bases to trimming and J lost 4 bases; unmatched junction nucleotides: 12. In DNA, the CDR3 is TGCGCCAGCTCCGAATCAGGGGGCTGGGGCACTGAAGCTTTCTTT. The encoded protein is CASSESGGWGTEAFF.

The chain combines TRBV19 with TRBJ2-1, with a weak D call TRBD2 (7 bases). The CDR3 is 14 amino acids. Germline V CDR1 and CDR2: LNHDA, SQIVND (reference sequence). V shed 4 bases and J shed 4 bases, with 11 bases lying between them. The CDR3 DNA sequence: TGTGCCAGTAGTAGCGGGGGCGATTACAATGAGCAGTTCTTC. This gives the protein CASSSGGDYNEQFF.

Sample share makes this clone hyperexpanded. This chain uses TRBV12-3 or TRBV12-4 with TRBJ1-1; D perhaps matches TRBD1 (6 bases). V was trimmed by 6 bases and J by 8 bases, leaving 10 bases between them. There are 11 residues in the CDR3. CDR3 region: CASSHTGEAFF. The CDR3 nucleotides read TGTGCCAGCAGCCACACAGGGGAAGCTTTCTTT.

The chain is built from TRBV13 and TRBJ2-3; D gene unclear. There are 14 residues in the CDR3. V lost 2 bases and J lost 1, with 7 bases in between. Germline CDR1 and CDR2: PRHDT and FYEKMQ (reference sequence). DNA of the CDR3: TGTGCCAGCAGCTTATACCAGGGCACAGATACGCAGTATTTT. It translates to CASSLYQGTDTQYF.

The CDR3 bases are TGCGCCAGCAGCCAAGATGGGGGCGACGGTTCACCCCTCCACTTT. It encodes CASSQDGGDGSPLHF. This chain uses TRBV4-3 with TRBJ1-6; tentatively, D is TRBD1 (6 bases). There are 15 residues in the CDR3. CDR1 LGHNA and CDR2 YSLEER come from the germline V gene. The V end lost 0 bases, the J end lost 9 bases, and 12 bases lay between the germline ends.

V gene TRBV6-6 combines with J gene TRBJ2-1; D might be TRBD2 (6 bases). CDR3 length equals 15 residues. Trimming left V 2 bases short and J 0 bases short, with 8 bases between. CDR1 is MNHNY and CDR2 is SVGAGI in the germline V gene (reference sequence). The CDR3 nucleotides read TGTGCCAGCAGTTACGGGCGGGGCTCCTACAATGAGCAGTTCTTC. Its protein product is CASSYGRGSYNEQFF.

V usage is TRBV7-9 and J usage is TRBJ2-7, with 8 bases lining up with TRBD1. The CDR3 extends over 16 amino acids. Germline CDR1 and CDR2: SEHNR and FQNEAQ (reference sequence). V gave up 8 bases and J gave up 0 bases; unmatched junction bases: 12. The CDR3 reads CASDEFRTGTSYEQYF. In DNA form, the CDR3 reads TGTGCCAGCGACGAATTCCGGACAGGGACCTCCTACGAGCAGTACTTC.

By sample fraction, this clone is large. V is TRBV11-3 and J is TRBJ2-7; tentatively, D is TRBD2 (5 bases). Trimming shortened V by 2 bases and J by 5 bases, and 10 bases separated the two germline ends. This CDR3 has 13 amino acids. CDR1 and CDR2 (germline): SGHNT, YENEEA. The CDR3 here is CASSLQLEDEQYF. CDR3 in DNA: TGTGCCAGCAGCTTACAATTGGAGGACGAGCAGTACTTC.

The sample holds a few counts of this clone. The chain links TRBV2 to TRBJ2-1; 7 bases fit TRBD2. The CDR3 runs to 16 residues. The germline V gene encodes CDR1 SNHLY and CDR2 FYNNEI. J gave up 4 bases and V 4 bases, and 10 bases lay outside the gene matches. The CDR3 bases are TGTGCCAGCAGTGGGGCCGGGGGGACTTCTTACAATGAGCAGTTCTTC. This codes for CASSGAGGTSYNEQFF.

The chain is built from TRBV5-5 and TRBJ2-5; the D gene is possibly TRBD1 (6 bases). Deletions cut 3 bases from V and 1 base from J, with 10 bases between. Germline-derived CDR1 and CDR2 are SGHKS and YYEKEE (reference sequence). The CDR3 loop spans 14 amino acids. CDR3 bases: TGTGCCAGCAGCTGGGGGCCAGTCCAAGAGACCCAGTACTTC. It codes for CASSWGPVQETQYF. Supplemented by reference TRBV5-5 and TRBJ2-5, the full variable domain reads DAGVTQSPTHLIKTRGQQVTLRCSPISGHKSVSWYQQVLGQGPQFIFQYYEKEERGRGNFPDRFSARQFPNYSSELNVNALLLGDSALYLCASSWGPVQETQYFGPGTRLLVL.

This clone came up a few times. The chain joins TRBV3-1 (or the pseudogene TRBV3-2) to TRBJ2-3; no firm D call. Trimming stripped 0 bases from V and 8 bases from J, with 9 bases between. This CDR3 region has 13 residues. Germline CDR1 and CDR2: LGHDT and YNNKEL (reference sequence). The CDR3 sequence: CASSQEPGGTQYF. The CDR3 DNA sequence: TGTGCCAGCAGCCAAGAGCCGGGCGGTACGCAGTATTTT.

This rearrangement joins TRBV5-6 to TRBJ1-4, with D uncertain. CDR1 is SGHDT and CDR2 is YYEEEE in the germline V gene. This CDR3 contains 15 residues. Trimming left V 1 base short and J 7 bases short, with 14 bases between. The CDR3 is CASSLIGPKTEKLFF. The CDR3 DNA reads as TGTGCCAGCAGCTTGATCGGCCCGAAGACTGAAAAACTGTTTTTT.

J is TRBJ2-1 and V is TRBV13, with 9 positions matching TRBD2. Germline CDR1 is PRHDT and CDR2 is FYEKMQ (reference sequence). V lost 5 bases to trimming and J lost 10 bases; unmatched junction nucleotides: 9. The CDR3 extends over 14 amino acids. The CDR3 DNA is TGTGCCAGCAGCCCGGGACTAGCCCTAGTAGAGCAGTTCTTC. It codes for CASSPGLALVEQFF.

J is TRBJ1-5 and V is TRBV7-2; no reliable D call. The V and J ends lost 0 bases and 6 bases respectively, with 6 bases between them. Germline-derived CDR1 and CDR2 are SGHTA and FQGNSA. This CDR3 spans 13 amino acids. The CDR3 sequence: CASSLAWGQPQHF. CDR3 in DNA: TGTGCCAGCAGCTTAGCCTGGGGTCAGCCCCAGCATTTT.

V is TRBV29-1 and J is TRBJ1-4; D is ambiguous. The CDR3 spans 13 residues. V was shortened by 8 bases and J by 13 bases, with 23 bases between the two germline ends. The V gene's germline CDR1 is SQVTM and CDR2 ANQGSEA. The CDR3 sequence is CSYTPRVVLGLFF. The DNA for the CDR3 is TGCAGCTATACCCCAAGGGTCGTACTGGGACTGTTTTTT.

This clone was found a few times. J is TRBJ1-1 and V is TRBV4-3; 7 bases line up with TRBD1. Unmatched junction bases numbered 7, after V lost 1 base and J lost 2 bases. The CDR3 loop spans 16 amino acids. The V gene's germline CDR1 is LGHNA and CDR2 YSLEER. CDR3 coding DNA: TGCGCCAGCAGCCAAGTGGGGGACAGTTATAACACTGAAGCTTTCTTT. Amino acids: CASSQVGDSYNTEAFF.

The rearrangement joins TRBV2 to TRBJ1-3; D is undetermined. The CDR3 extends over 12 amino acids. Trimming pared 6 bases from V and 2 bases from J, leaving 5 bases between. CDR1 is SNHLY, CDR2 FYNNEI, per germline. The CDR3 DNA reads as TGTGCCAGCAGCACCGCTGGAAACACCATATATTTT. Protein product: CASSTAGNTIYF. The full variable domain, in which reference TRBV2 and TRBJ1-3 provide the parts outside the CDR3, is EPEVTQTPSHQVTQMGQEVILRCVPISNHLYFYWYRQILGQKVEFLVSFYNNEISEKSEIFDDQFSVERPDGSNFTLKIRSTKLEDSAMYFCASSTAGNTIYFGEGSWLTVV.

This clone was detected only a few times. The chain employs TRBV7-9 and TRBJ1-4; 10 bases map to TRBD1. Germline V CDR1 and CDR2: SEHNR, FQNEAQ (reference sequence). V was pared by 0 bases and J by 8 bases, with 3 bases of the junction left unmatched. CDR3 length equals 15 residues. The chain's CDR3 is CASSLAGQGLEKLFF. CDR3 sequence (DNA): TGTGCCAGCAGCTTAGCGGGACAGGGGTTGGAAAAACTGTTTTTT.

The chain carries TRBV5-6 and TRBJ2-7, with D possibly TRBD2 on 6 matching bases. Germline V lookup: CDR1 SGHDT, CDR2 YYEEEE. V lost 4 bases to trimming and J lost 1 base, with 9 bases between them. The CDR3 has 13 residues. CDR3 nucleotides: TGTGCCAGCAGCCGACGGGGGTCCTACGAGCAGTACTTC. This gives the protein CASSRRGSYEQYF.

In DNA form, the CDR3 reads TGTGCCACTAAAGCACGGCAGGGCTTCTACGAGCAGTACTTC. Its protein product is CATKARQGFYEQYF. The J gene is TRBJ2-7, the V gene TRBV19; D may be TRBD1 (5 bases). There are 14 residues in the CDR3. V gave up 10 bases and J gave up 3 bases, with 19 bases separating them. In germline, CDR1 is LNHDA, CDR2 SQIVND (reference sequence). Based on the CDR3 plus reference TRBV19 and TRBJ2-7, the full variable domain is DGGITQSPKYLFRKEGQNVTLSCEQNLNHDAMYWYRQDPGQGLRLIYYSQIVNDFQKGDIAEGYSVSREKKESFPLTVTSAQKNPTAFYLCATKARQGFYEQYFGPGTRLTVT.